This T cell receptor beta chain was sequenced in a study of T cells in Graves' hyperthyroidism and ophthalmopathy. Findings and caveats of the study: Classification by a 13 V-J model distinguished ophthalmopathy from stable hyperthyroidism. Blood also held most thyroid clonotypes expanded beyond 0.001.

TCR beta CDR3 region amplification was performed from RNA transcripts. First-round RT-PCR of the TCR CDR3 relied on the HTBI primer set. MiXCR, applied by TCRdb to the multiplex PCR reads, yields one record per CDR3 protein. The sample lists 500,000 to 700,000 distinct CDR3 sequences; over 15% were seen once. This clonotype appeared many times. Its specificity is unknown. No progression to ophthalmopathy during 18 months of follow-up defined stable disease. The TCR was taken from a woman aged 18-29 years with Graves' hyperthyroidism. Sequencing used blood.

CDR3 in DNA: TGTGCCAGCAGTGGGATCATCCTTAACACTGAAGCTTTCTTT. Its protein is CASSGIILNTEAFF. The rearrangement links TRBV6-1 to TRBJ1-1; D uncertain. The CDR3 is made up of 14 amino acids. Germline V gene sequence: CDR1 MNHNS, CDR2 SASEGT. V lost 4 bases to trimming and J lost 2 bases, with 11 bases between them.